The present T cell receptor beta chain was sequenced within a study of cytomegalovirus exposure and HLA in healthy donors. Notes on the study in general: In vitro, three CMV-associated chains proved specific for CMV antigens. Rarity held for most TCR sequences, but there were some public TCRs that occurred in many donors. Of the V segments, some could not be distinguished, including TRBV6-2 and TRBV6-3, and were excluded.

In regard to this clone: Its antigen is unidentified.

Primers included in the PCR were 60 Vbeta and 13 Jbeta primers. The table came from immunoSEQ multiplex PCR; TCRdb's copy has only in-frame clones and leaves some out. The repertoire includes about 150,000 clones, 80% to 90% of them detected once, and 2% to 2.5% sits in the top ten. Germline V gene data show CDR1 as KGHSH and CDR2 as LQKENI. The CDR3 totals 15 residues. J gave up 6 bases and V 1 base, and 5 bases lay outside the gene matches. This TCR derives from a boy younger than 10 in good health and CMV-seronegative. Sequenced sample: PBMCs. The rearrangement joins TRBV18 to TRBJ1-4, with 7 bases fitting TRBD1. CDR3 region: CASSPRDSRHEKLFF. The CDR3 DNA reads TGTGCCAGCTCACCACGGGACAGCAGACATGAAAAACTGTTTTTT. Drawing the rest from reference TRBV18 and TRBJ1-4, the complete variable domain is NAGVMQNPRHLVRRRGQEARLRCSPMKGHSHVYWYRQLPEEGLKFMVYLQKENIIDESGMPKERFSAEFPKEGPSILRIQQVVRGDSAAYFCASSPRDSRHEKLFFGSGTQLSVL.